The 21 T cell receptor beta chains below come from one sample, sequenced in a study of regulatory T cells in long-lasting Graves disease (dated by TCRdb to the early 2020s). The method was multiplex PCR. Sequencing instrument: Illumina HiSeq 4000. To build TCR beta libraries, CDR3 regions were amplified by Arm-PCR using iRepertoire HTBI primers. The public reads were quality trimmed at Q25 with fastp and then assembled into clones with MiXCR by TCRdb, keeping productive beta chains. Identical CDR3 proteins give one entry, which carries the most common genes and DNA. Counted in this sample were fewer than 450,000 distinct CDR3 sequences; about 20% of them appeared once. About 27% of the sample rests with the top ten. The time point label on this specimen signifies: persistent/refractory GD, antithyroid drugs over 5 years with positive TRAb. RNA was extracted from PBMCs in TRIzol for both TCR sequencing and RNA sequencing.

The specimen comprised peripheral blood mononuclear cells (PBMCs), sampled when the disease was refractory, from a patient treated with antithyroid drugs. These receptors originate from a female donor with Graves disease.

The V gene is TRBV6-1, the J gene TRBJ2-7; D ambiguous. CDR3 size: 14 residues. Trimming left V 5 bases short and J 2 bases short, with 13 bases between. Germline CDR1 MNHNS, CDR2 SASEGT. The CDR3 DNA reads TGTGCCAGCAGTCCCGGGTCTTTGGCCTACGAGCAGTACTTC. Amino acid sequence: CASSPGSLAYEQYF.

This clonotype has ten or more counts. The rearrangement links TRBV19 to TRBJ1-2, with 7 positions matching TRBD1. Germline assignment: CDR1 LNHDA and CDR2 SQIVND (reference sequence). This CDR3 comprises 14 residues. V was pared by 5 bases and J by 4 bases, with 7 bases of the junction left unmatched. CDR3: CASSPQGQLYGYTF. CDR3 sequence (DNA): TGTGCCAGTAGTCCCCAGGGACAGCTCTATGGCTACACCTTC.

This clonotype was counted at least ten times. V is TRBV27 and J is TRBJ2-5; D call uncertain. V gave up 0 bases and J gave up 5 bases, with 10 bases separating them. Germline V gene sequence: CDR1 MNHEY, CDR2 SMNVEV (reference sequence). The CDR3 is made up of 14 amino acids. The DNA of the CDR3 is TGTGCCAGCAGTTTATCGGTCCGGACGGAGACCCAGTACTTC. This sequence encodes CASSLSVRTETQYF.

The chain employs TRBV5-1 and TRBJ1-1; D is perhaps TRBD1 (5 bases). CDR1 and CDR2 from the germline V gene are SGHRS and YFSETQ. Trimming removed 4 bases from V and 4 bases from J, with 11 bases in between. This CDR3 is built from 13 residues. CDR3 loop: CASSRGTGTEAFF. Written as DNA, the CDR3 is TGCGCCAGCAGCCGGGGGACGGGCACTGAAGCTTTCTTT.

This clonotype was counted ten times or more. The chain is built from TRBV6-2 or TRBV6-3 and TRBJ1-5, with D possibly TRBD1 on 5 matching bases. Germline CDR1 is MNHEY and CDR2 is SVGEGT. V lost 6 bases and J lost 3, with 15 bases in between. The CDR3 spans 15 residues. CDR3 loop: CASSKTAGHNQPQHF. CDR3 nucleotides: TGTGCCAGCAGCAAAACCGCAGGGCACAATCAGCCCCAGCATTTT.

In its sample, this clonotype was seen many times. V and J are TRBV7-2 and TRBJ1-1, with D unclear. The CDR3 covers 14 residues. Germline loops: CDR1 SGHTA, CDR2 FQGNSA. The V and J ends lost 2 bases and 2 bases respectively, with 9 bases between them. CDR3 DNA: TGTGCCAGCAGCTTATCGGGGTCTAACACTGAAGCTTTCTTT. This gives the protein CASSLSGSNTEAFF.

A remark on this clonotype: In this CDR3 the conserved last residue, phenylalanine or tryptophan, is missing, so a read error is likely. The chain is built from TRBV20-1 and TRBJ1-1, with a weak D call TRBD1 (5 bases). Trimming pared 3 bases from V and 0 bases from J, leaving 11 bases between. In germline, CDR1 is DFQATT, CDR2 SNEGSKA (reference sequence). This CDR3 comprises 14 residues. CDR3 bases: TGCAGTGCTAGGGCGGAGGGACTGAACACTGAAGCTTTCCTT. Protein: CSARAEGLNTEAFL.

This clonotype was detected many times. V usage is TRBV2 and J usage is TRBJ1-2; 10 bases fit TRBD1. The CDR3 is 13 amino acids. Unmatched junction bases numbered 5, after V lost 6 bases and J lost 7 bases. Looked up from germline, CDR1 is SNHLY and CDR2 is FYNNEI. This CDR3 reads CASRDRGPGGYTF. The CDR3 DNA reads TGTGCCAGCAGAGACAGGGGGCCGGGTGGCTACACCTTC.

At least ten counts were recorded for this clonotype. V usage is TRBV5-1 and J usage is TRBJ1-1; D is perhaps TRBD1 (5 bases). Germline-derived CDR1 and CDR2 are SGHRS and YFSETQ. This CDR3 spans 15 amino acids. Between the trimmed V and J ends, which lost 0 bases and 2 bases, there was a span of 11 bases. The CDR3 DNA follows: TGCGCCAGCAGCTTGGTGGGGGACGTCAACACTGAAGCTTTCTTT. Its protein product is CASSLVGDVNTEAFF.

V and J are TRBV30 and TRBJ2-1, with 7 bases aligning to TRBD1. The CDR3 totals 14 residues. Germline V CDR1 and CDR2: GTSNPN, SVGIG (reference sequence). Unmatched junction bases numbered 6, after V lost 3 bases and J lost 4 bases. CDR3 DNA: TGTGCCTGGAGCGCAGGGACAGTTTACAATGAGCAGTTCTTC. Its protein is CAWSAGTVYNEQFF. The full variable domain, rest sourced from reference TRBV30 and TRBJ2-1, is SQTIHQWPATLVQPVGSPLSLECTVEGTSNPNLYWYRQAAGRGLQLLFYSVGIGQISSEVPQNLSASRPQDRQFILSSKKLLLSDSGFYLCAWSAGTVYNEQFFGPGTRLTVL.

This rearrangement joins TRBV7-6 to TRBJ2-5, with TRBD2 as a possible D gene (5 bases). This CDR3 has 15 amino acids. The germline V gene encodes CDR1 SGHVS and CDR2 FNYEAQ. The ends were cut back, 1 base at V and 5 bases at J, with 14 bases in the middle. This chain's CDR3 is CASSLGGMHWETQYF. The CDR3 DNA is TGTGCCAGCAGCTTAGGAGGGATGCATTGGGAGACCCAGTACTTC.

The J gene is TRBJ1-1, the V gene TRBV20-1, with D possibly being TRBD1 (5 bases). The CDR3 extends over 13 amino acids. V shed 0 bases and J shed 7 bases, with 12 bases lying between them. The V gene's germline CDR1 is DFQATT and CDR2 SNEGSKA (reference sequence). The CDR3 is CSARDARGLEAFF. The CDR3 region has the DNA TGCAGTGCTAGAGATGCGAGGGGTCTTGAAGCTTTCTTT.

Concerning this clonotype: A much larger clone is a single base away; this may be a read error. The rearrangement uses TRBV29-1 and TRBJ2-5, with D perhaps TRBD2 (6 bases). Germline V gene data show CDR1 as SQVTM and CDR2 as ANQGSEA. This CDR3 contains 13 residues. The CDR3 protein is CSGSGTYQETQCF. CDR3 DNA sequence: TGCAGCGGGTCCGGGACTTACCAAGAGACCCAGTGCTTC.

This clonotype was seen once. This chain joins TRBV5-5 and TRBJ1-1; possibly TRBD1 for D (5 bases). V dropped 3 bases and J dropped 1 base, with 10 bases sitting between them. The CDR3 totals 14 residues. From germline, CDR1 is SGHKS and CDR2 YYEKEE (reference sequence). This CDR3 is CASSSGTWNTEAFF. CDR3 nucleotides: TGTGCCAGCAGCTCCGGGACTTGGAACACTGAAGCTTTCTTT.

This clonotype appeared a few times. The CDR3 sequence: CASTRGNTGELFF. The CDR3 DNA is TGTGCCAGCACGCGGGGGAACACCGGGGAGCTGTTTTTT. The rearrangement links TRBV2 to TRBJ2-2, with D perhaps TRBD2 (6 bases). Trimming removed 7 bases from V and 1 base from J, with 7 bases in between. The germline CDR1 and CDR2 sequences are SNHLY and FYNNEI. The CDR3 loop spans 13 amino acids.

This clonotype was picked up a small number of times. CDR3 sequence reads: CASSLPSGSSAYEQYF. The CDR3 DNA reads as TGCGCCAGCAGCCTCCCCAGCGGGAGTTCGGCCTACGAGCAGTACTTC. The chain carries TRBV5-1 and TRBJ2-7, with TRBD2 identical over 8 bases. Germline-derived CDR1 and CDR2 are SGHRS and YFSETQ. J was trimmed by 2 bases and V by 4 bases; bases with no gene match: 11. The CDR3 totals 16 residues.

This clonotype came up many times. V usage is TRBV6-1 and J usage is TRBJ2-2; D may be TRBD1 (6 bases). The CDR3 has 17 residues. Trimming removed 6 bases from V and 0 bases from J, with 17 bases in between. CDR1 and CDR2 (germline): MNHNS, SASEGT. The CDR3 sequence: CASRTRTAFANTGELFF. The DNA of the CDR3 is TGTGCCAGCAGAACCCGGACAGCCTTCGCGAACACCGGGGAGCTGTTTTTT.

CDR3 residues: CASSVGQGVDYEQYF. Here the CDR3 DNA reads TGTGCCAGCAGTGTAGGACAGGGAGTGGACTACGAGCAGTACTTC. The chain employs TRBV27 and TRBJ2-7, with 8 bases aligning to TRBD1. Trimming at V came to 5 bases and at J to 3 bases, leaving 9 bases not matched to a gene. The germline gives CDR1 MNHEY, CDR2 SMNVEV (reference sequence). The CDR3 is 15 amino acids.

This clonotype was counted a few times. CDR3: CASSLSTDEAFF. DNA of the CDR3: TGCGCCAGCAGCCTATCGACAGATGAAGCTTTCTTT. The genes are TRBV5-1 and TRBJ1-1; possible D gene TRBD1, 5 bases. Germline V gene data show CDR1 as SGHRS and CDR2 as YFSETQ. CDR3 size: 12 residues. V was trimmed by 4 bases and J by 7 bases, leaving 11 bases between them.

This clonotype was found a few times. The chain recombines TRBV9 with TRBJ2-7; tentatively, D is TRBD1 (6 bases). Trimming left V 0 bases short and J 2 bases short, with 12 bases between. CDR3 length: 15 residues. From germline, CDR1 is SGDLS and CDR2 YYNGEE. CDR3 sequence reads: CASSVGRGKAYEQYF. CDR3 bases: TGTGCCAGCAGCGTAGGCAGGGGCAAGGCCTACGAGCAGTACTTC.

The V and J genes are TRBV7-9 and TRBJ2-1; weak D call: TRBD1 (6 bases). In germline, CDR1 is SEHNR, CDR2 FQNEAQ (reference sequence). V lost 7 bases and J 6 bases, leaving 13 bases between the germline ends. The CDR3 length is 13 residues. The CDR3 DNA reads as TGTGCCAGCAAGGGGCAGGGGAGCAATGAGCAGTTCTTC. This gives the protein CASKGQGSNEQFF.